Shown below are 9 T cell receptor beta chains from a single sample sequenced in a study of shared clonotypes between healthy human individuals. Measured with immunoSEQ multiplex PCR; TCRdb has only the in-frame clones, and not every one. The sample contains roughly 2.2 million clones, around 92% of which appear only once. The specimen sequenced was naive CD4+ T cells from PBMCs. The subset here: CD45RA+ positively selected. These receptors all stem from a man younger than 30 in good health. Some clones in this sample may be carry-over from other donors' samples.

The chain is built from TRBV5-4 and TRBJ2-1, with 10 bases matching TRBD2. The CDR3 spans 16 residues. The germline CDR1 and CDR2 sequences are SGHNT and YYREEE (reference sequence). Trimming took 5 bases from V and 0 from J; bases not matched to a gene: 5. CDR3 loop: CASRPTSGPSYNEQFF. CDR3 DNA: TGTGCCAGCAGGCCGACTAGCGGGCCCTCCTACAATGAGCAGTTCTTC.

This clone was recorded once. CDR3 nucleotides: TGTGCCAGCGGCCCTAGGTCGTTCACAGATACGCAGTATTTT. Its translation: CASGPRSFTDTQYF. This chain uses TRBV6-4 with TRBJ2-3; unclear D gene. CDR1 and CDR2 from the germline V gene are MRHNA and SNTAGT. The CDR3 extends over 14 amino acids. The V gene lost 8 bases and the J gene lost 2 bases, with 14 bases spanning the gap.

The V and J genes are TRBV28 and TRBJ1-1; D remains unclear. Germline V gene sequence: CDR1 MDHEN, CDR2 SYDVKM. V gave up 5 bases and J gave up 1 base, with 14 bases separating them. CDR3 size: 15 residues. The CDR3 is CASSPPGRGNTEAFF. CDR3 coding DNA: TGTGCCAGCAGTCCTCCCGGGCGAGGGAACACTGAAGCTTTCTTT.

For this clone: This specimen includes other DNA sequences encoding the same CDR3. The chain employs TRBV18 and TRBJ1-1; D call uncertain. This CDR3 has 14 residues. V dropped 0 bases and J dropped 3 bases, with 8 bases sitting between them. CDR1 is KGHSH, CDR2 LQKENI, per germline. The CDR3 region is CASSPPGSDTEAFF. Written as DNA, the CDR3 is TGTGCCAGCTCACCACCTGGTAGCGACACTGAAGCTTTCTTT.

The gene calls are TRBV5-4 and TRBJ1-2; the match to TRBD1 covers 7 bases. The ends lost 3 bases at V and 4 bases at J; junction bases unmatched: 6. The CDR3 spans 14 residues. CDR1 is SGHNT, CDR2 YYREEE, per germline (reference sequence). The CDR3 DNA follows: TGTGCCAGCAGCTCGGGACAGAACGTCTATGGCTACACCTTC. This codes for CASSSGQNVYGYTF. The whole variable domain, filled in from reference TRBV5-4 and TRBJ1-2, reads ETGVTQSPTHLIKTRGQQVTLRCSSQSGHNTVSWYQQALGQGPQFIFQYYREEENGRGNFPPRFSGLQFPNYSSELNVNALELDDSALYLCASSSGQNVYGYTFGSGTRLTVV.

The chain carries TRBV18 and TRBJ2-5; no clear D gene. V was pared by 3 bases and J by 4 bases, with 12 bases between. There are 14 residues in the CDR3. Germline assignment: CDR1 KGHSH and CDR2 LQKENI. CDR3 DNA sequence: TGTGCCAGCTCACCCCGGGCAGCTTTAGAGACCCAGTACTTC. Amino acids: CASSPRAALETQYF.

The chain uses TRBV9 and TRBJ2-7; no firm D call. The CDR3 is made up of 15 amino acids. V was cut by 0 bases and J by 1 base, with 11 bases left in between. The germline V gene has CDR1 SGDLS and CDR2 YYNGEE. The CDR3 coding sequence is TGTGCCAGCAGCGTAGGACTTTTAGCTTCCTACGAGCAGTACTTC. It translates to CASSVGLLASYEQYF.

The rearrangement uses TRBV6-1 and TRBJ2-3; 7 nucleotides agree with TRBD2. This CDR3 is built from 17 residues. The junction had 12 bases not matched to a gene; V was cut back by 1 base and J by 5 bases. Germline values: CDR1 MNHNS, CDR2 SASEGT. CDR3 DNA: TGTGCCAGCAGTGAAGATGGGAGGGGTGGGTTGGAAGATACGCAGTATTTT. Protein product: CASSEDGRGGLEDTQYF.

This chain links TRBV6-5 with TRBJ1-1; maybe TRBD1 (6 bases). CDR1 is MNHEY, CDR2 SVGAGI, per germline. The CDR3 covers 12 residues. V lost 8 bases and J lost 8, with 15 bases in between. CDR3 region: CASGSYTGEAFF. As DNA, the CDR3 is TGTGCCAGCGGGTCTTACACAGGGGAAGCTTTCTTT.